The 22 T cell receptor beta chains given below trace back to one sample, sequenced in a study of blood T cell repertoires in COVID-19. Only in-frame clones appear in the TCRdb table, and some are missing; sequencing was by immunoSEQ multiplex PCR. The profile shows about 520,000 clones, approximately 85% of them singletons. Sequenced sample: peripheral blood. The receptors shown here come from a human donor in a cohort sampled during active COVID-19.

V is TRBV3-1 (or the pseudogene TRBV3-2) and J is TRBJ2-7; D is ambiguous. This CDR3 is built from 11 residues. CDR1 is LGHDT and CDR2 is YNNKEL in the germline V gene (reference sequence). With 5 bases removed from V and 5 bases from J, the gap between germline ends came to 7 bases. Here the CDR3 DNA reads TGTGCCAGCAGCTTTCGGGACGAGCAGTACTTC. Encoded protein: CASSFRDEQYF.

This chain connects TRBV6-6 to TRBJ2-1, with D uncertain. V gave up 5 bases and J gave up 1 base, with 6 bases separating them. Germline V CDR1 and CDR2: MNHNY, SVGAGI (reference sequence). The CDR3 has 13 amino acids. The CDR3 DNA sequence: TGTGCCAGCAGTCCCCAATCCTACAATGAGCAGTTCTTC. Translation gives CASSPQSYNEQFF.

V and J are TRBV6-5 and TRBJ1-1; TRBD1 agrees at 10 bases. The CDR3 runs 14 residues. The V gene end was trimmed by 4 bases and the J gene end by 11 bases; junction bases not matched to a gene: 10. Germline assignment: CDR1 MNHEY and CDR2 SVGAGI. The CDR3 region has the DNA TGTGCCAGCAGTTTCGCACCCGGGACAGGGGAGGCTTTCTTT. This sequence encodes CASSFAPGTGEAFF.

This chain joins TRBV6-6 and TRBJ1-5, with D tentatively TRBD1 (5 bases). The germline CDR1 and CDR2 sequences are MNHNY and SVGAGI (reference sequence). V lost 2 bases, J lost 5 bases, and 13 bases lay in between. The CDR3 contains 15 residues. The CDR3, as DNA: TGTGCCAGCAGTTACCAGGGCGGATTCGATCAGCCCCAGCATTTT. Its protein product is CASSYQGGFDQPQHF.

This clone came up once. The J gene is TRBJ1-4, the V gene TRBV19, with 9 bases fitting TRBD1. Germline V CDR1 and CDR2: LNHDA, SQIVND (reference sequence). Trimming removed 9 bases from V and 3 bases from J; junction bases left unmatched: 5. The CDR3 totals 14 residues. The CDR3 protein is CASRTGVSNEKLFF. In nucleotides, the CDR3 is TGTGCCAGCAGGACAGGGGTATCTAATGAAAAACTGTTTTTT.

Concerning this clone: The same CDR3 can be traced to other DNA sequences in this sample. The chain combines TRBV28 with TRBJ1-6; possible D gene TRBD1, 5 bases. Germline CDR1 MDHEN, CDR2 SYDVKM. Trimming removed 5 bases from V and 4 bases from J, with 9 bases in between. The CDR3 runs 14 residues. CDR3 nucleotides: TGTGCCAGCAGTACAGGTTTATATAATTCACCCCTCCACTTT. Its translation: CASSTGLYNSPLHF.

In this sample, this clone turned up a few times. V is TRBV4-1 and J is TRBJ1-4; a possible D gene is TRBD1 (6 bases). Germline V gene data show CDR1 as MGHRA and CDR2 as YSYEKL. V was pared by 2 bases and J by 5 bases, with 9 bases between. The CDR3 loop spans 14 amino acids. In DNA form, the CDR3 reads TGCGCCAGCAGCCAACAGGGGTTAAATGAAAAACTGTTTTTT. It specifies CASSQQGLNEKLFF.

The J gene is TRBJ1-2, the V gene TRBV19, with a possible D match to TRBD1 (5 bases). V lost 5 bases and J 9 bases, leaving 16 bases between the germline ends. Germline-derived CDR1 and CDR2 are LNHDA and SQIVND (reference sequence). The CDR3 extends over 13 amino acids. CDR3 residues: CASSWGTLGSYTF. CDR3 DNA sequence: TGTGCCAGTAGTTGGGGGACTTTGGGAAGCTACACCTTC.

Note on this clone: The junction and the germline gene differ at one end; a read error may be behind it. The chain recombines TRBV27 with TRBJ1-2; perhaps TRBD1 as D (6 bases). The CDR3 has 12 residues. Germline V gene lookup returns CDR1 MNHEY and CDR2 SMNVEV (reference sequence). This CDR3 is CASVTSGGDILF. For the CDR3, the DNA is TGTGCCAGCGTAACCTCCGGGGGGGACATCCTCTTC.

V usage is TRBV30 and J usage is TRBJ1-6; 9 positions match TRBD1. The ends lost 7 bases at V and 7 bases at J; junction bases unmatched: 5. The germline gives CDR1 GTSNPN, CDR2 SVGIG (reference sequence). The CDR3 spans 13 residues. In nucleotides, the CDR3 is TGTGCCTCCTCCGGGACAGGGAATTCACCCCTCCACTTT. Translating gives CASSGTGNSPLHF.

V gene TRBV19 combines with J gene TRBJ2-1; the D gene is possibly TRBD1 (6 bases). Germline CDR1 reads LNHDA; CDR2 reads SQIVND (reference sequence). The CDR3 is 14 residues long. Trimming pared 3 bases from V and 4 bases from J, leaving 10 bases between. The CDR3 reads CASSMAGAYNEQFF. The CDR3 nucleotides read TGTGCCAGTAGTATGGCAGGGGCTTACAATGAGCAGTTCTTC.

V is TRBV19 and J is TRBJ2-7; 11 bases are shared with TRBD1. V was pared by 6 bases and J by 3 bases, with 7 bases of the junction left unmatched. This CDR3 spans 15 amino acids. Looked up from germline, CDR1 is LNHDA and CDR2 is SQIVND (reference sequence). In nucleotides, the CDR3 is TGTGCCAGTAGCTACGGACAGGGGGCGTTCTACGAGCAGTACTTC. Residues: CASSYGQGAFYEQYF.

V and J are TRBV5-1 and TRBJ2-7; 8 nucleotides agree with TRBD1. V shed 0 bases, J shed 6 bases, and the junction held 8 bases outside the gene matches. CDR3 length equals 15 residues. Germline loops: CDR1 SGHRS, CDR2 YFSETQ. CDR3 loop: CASSLVQGVIGEQYF. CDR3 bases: TGCGCCAGCAGCTTGGTACAGGGGGTGATAGGCGAGCAGTACTTC.

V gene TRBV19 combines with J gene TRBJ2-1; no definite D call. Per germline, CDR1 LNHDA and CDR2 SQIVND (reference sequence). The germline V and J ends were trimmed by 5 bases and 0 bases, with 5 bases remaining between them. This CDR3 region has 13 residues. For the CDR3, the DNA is TGTGCCAGTAGTCCACACTCCTACAATGAGCAGTTCTTC. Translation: CASSPHSYNEQFF.

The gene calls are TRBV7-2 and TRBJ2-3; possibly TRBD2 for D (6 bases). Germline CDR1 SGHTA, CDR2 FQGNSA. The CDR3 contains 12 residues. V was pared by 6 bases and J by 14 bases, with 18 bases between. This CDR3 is CASSSLGGTVYF. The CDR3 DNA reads TGTGCCAGCAGTTCACTGGGCGGGACCGTGTATTTT.

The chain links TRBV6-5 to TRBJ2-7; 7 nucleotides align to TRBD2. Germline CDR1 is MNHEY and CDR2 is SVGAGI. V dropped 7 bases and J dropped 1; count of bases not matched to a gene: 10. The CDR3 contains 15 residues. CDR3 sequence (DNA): TGTGCCAGCACCCCCGGTCCTAGCGGTTCCTACGAGCAGTACTTC. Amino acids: CASTPGPSGSYEQYF.

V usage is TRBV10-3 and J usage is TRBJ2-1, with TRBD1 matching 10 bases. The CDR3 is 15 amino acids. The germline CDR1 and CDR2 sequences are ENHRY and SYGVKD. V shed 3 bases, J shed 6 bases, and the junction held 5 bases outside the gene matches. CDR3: CAISETDRGGNEQFF. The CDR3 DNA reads TGTGCCATCAGTGAAACGGACAGGGGGGGCAATGAGCAGTTCTTC.

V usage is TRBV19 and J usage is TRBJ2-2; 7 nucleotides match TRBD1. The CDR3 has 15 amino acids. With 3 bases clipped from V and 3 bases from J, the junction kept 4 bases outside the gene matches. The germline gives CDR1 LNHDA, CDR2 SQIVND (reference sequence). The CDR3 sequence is CASSILDRDTGELFF. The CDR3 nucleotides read TGTGCCAGTAGTATCCTCGACAGGGACACCGGGGAGCTGTTTTTT. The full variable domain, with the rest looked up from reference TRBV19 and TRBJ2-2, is DGGITQSPKYLFRKEGQNVTLSCEQNLNHDAMYWYRQDPGQGLRLIYYSQIVNDFQKGDIAEGYSVSREKKESFPLTVTSAQKNPTAFYLCASSILDRDTGELFFGEGSRLTVL.

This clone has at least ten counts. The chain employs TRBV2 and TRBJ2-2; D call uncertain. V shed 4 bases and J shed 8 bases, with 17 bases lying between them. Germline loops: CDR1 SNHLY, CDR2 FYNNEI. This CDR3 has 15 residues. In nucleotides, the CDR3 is TGTGCCAGCAGTGCAAGGAGCCAGTTTAATGGGGAGCTGTTTTTT. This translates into CASSARSQFNGELFF.

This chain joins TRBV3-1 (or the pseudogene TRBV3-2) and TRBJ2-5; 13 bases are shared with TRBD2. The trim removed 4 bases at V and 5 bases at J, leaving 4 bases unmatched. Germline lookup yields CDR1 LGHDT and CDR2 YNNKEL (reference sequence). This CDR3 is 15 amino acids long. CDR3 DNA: TGTGCCAGCAGCCGCGGACTAGCGGGAGTGGAGACCCAGTACTTC. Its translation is CASSRGLAGVETQYF.

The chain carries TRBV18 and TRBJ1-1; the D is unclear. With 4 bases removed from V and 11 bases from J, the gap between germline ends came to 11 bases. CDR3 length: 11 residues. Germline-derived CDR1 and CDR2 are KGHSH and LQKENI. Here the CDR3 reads CASSQRGEAFF. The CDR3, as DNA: TGTGCCAGCTCACAGCGTGGCGAGGCTTTCTTT.

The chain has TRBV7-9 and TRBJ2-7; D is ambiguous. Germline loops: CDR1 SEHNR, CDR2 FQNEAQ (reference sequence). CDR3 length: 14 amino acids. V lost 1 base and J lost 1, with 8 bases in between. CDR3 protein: CASSLDIASYEQYF. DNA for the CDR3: TGTGCCAGCAGCTTAGATATAGCTTCCTACGAGCAGTACTTC.